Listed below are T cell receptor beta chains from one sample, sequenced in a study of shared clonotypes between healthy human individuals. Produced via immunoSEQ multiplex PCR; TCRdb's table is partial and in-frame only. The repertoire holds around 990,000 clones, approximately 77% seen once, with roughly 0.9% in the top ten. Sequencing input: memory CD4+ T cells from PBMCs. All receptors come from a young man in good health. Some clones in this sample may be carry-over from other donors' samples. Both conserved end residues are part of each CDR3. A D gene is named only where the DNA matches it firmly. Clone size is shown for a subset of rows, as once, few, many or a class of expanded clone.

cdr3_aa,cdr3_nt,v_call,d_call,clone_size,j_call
CASSSPGLGTYGYTF,TGTGCCAGCAGTTCCCCCGGGTTGGGGACCTATGGCTACACCTTC,TRBV27,NA,once,TRBJ1-2
CASSAVGQTSNTGELFF,TGTGCCAGCAGCGCGGTGGGACAGACCTCGAACACCGGGGAGCTGTTTTTT,TRBV9,TRBD1,NA,TRBJ2-2
CASSLVAGKGHEQYF,TGCGCCAGCAGCTTGGTTGCAGGGAAAGGACACGAGCAGTACTTC,TRBV5-1,NA,NA,TRBJ2-7
CASSLANGINYGYTF,TGCGCCAGCAGCTTGGCGAACGGAATTAACTATGGCTACACCTTC,TRBV5-1,NA,few,TRBJ1-2
CASSLRSSRDGYEQYF,TGTGCCAGCAGCTTAAGATCTAGTCGGGACGGCTACGAGCAGTACTTC,TRBV7-3,NA,NA,TRBJ2-7
CASSPVGDSNQPQHF,TGTGCCAGCAGCCCCGTGGGAGATAGCAATCAGCCCCAGCATTTT,TRBV27,NA,NA,TRBJ1-5
CASSSGTGVTGELFF,TGTGCCAGCAGCTCCGGGACAGGGGTCACCGGGGAGCTGTTTTTT,TRBV7-9,TRBD1,NA,TRBJ2-2
CASSLEEGRRQVF,TGTGCCAGCAGCTTAGAGGAAGGGCGACGTCAAGTCTTC,TRBV7-8,NA,NA,TRBJ2-1
CASGVADSSYNEQFF,TGTGCCAGCGGGGTAGCGGATAGCTCCTACAATGAGCAGTTCTTC,TRBV6-1,NA,NA,TRBJ2-1
CASSLQGLGYTF,TGTGCCAGTAGTCTCCAAGGGCTTGGCTACACCTTC,TRBV19,NA,NA,TRBJ1-2
CASSLLQGLMVEQYF,TGTGCCAGCAGCTTATTACAGGGCCTGATGGTCGAGCAGTACTTC,TRBV7-9,NA,NA,TRBJ2-7
CAISGEGVRAEAFF,TGTGCCATCAGTGGTGAGGGTGTAAGGGCTGAAGCTTTCTTT,TRBV10-3,NA,once,TRBJ1-1
CASSLSVGLNTEAFF,TGCGCCAGCAGCTTGTCCGTCGGTCTGAACACTGAAGCTTTCTTT,TRBV5-1,NA,NA,TRBJ1-1
CASTPVGQPLGETQYF,TGTGCCAGCACCCCCGTGGGGCAGCCGTTGGGCGAGACCCAGTACTTC,TRBV28,NA,once,TRBJ2-5
CASSLWMQGGTEAFF,TGTGCCAGCAGTTTATGGATGCAGGGCGGGACTGAAGCTTTCTTT,TRBV28,NA,once,TRBJ1-1
CAISVKPHQETQYF,TGTGCCATCAGTGTAAAACCCCACCAAGAGACCCAGTACTTC,TRBV10-3,NA,NA,TRBJ2-5
CASSPPSRNTEAFF,TGTGCCAGCAGCCCCCCAAGTAGGAACACTGAAGCTTTCTTT,TRBV5-4,NA,NA,TRBJ1-1
CASSVQSRRPFRGQGFVGELFF,TGTGCCAGCAGCGTACAAAGCCGACGTCCGTTTCGGGGACAGGGGTTTGTCGGGGAGCTGTTTTTT,TRBV7-7,TRBD1,NA,TRBJ2-2
CASTKTPQGYTF,TGTGCCAGCACCAAAACCCCCCAGGGCTACACCTTC,TRBV28,NA,NA,TRBJ1-2
CASSLGRSQGTQYF,TGTGCCAGCAGCTTAGGTCGGAGTCAGGGTACGCAGTATTTT,TRBV7-2,NA,NA,TRBJ2-3
CASTEGRTDTQYF,TGTGCCAGTACAGAAGGCCGCACAGATACGCAGTATTTT,TRBV19,NA,few,TRBJ2-3
CASSLNPGSTETQYF,TGCGCCAGCAGCTTGAATCCGGGGTCAACGGAGACCCAGTACTTC,TRBV5-1,NA,NA,TRBJ2-5
CASSPWTGGLTGELFF,TGTGCCAGCAGCCCCTGGACAGGGGGTCTCACCGGGGAGCTGTTTTTT,TRBV5-8,TRBD1,NA,TRBJ2-2
CASSLSSRGSGYGYTF,TGCGCCAGCAGCTTATCAAGCAGGGGCTCGGGGTATGGCTACACCTTC,TRBV5-1,NA,NA,TRBJ1-2
CAMTSGRGGNNEQFF,TGTGCCATGACTAGCGGGAGGGGAGGCAACAATGAGCAGTTCTTC,TRBV10-3,TRBD2,NA,TRBJ2-1
CSVDLGLAGSYNEQFF,TGCAGCGTCGATCTAGGACTAGCGGGTTCCTACAATGAGCAGTTCTTC,TRBV29-1,TRBD2,NA,TRBJ2-1
CASKEFGVTAGELFF,TGTGCCAGCAAGGAGTTTGGAGTTACGGCCGGGGAGCTGTTTTTT,TRBV5-4,NA,NA,TRBJ2-2